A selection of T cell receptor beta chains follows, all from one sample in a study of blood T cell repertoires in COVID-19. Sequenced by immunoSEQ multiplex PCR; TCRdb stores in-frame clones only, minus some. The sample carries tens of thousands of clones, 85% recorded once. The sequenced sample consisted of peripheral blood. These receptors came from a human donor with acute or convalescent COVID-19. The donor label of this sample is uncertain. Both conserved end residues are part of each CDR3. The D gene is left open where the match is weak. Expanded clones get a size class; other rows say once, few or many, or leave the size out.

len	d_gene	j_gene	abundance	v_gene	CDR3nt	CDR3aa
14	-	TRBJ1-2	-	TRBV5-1	TGCGCCAGCAGCTTGGCCCCAGGGGCTTATGGCTACACCTTC	CASSLAPGAYGYTF
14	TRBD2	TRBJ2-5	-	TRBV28	TGTGCCAGCGTAGCGGGGGGATCGCTTGAGACCCAGTACTTC	CASVAGGSLETQYF
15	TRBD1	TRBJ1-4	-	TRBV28	TGTGCCAGCAGTCTCTTGACAGGGGGGGATGAAAAACTGTTTTTT	CASSLLTGGDEKLFF
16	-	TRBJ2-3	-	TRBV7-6	TGTGCCAGCAGCAACCCTGTAACAGTCAGCACAGATACGCAGTATTTT	CASSNPVTVSTDTQYF
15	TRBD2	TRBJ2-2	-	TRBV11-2	TGTGCCAGCAGGGCCGGGACTAGCGTAACCGGGGAGCTGTTTTTT	CASRAGTSVTGELFF
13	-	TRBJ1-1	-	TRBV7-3	TGTGCCAGCAGCTTAGCAGAGAACACTGAAGCTTTCTTT	CASSLAENTEAFF
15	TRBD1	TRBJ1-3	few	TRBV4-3	TGCGCCAGCAGCCAAGGGACAGGGCAAGGAAACACCATATATTTT	CASSQGTGQGNTIYF
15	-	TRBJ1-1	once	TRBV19	TGTGCCAGTAGCCTGGCCAGGTCCACCAACACTGAAGCTTTCTTT	CASSLARSTNTEAFF
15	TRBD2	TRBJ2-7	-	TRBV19	TGTGCCAGTAGTGGGAGACTAGCGGGAGACTACGAGCAGTACTTC	CASSGRLAGDYEQYF
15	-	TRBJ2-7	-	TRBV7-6	TGTGCCAGCAGCTTAGAATCAGGGAAACACTACGAGCAGTACTTC	CASSLESGKHYEQYF
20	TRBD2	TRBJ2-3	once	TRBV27	TGTGCCAGCAGTTTATGGGGCCCCGGGACTAGCGGGGGGGCCCCAGATACGCAGTATTTT	CASSLWGPGTSGGAPDTQYF
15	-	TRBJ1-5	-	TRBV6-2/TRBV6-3	TGTGCCAGCAGTTACTCGACATTCAGCAATCAGCCCCAGCATTTT	CASSYSTFSNQPQHF
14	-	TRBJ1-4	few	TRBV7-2	TGTGCCAGCTCCCCCTCAGGGGCTAATGAAAAACTGTTTTTT	CASSPSGANEKLFF
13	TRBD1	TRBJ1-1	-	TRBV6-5	TGTGCCAGCAGTCCGACAGGGTTCGCTGAAGCTTTCTTT	CASSPTGFAEAFF